This T cell receptor beta chain was sequenced in a study of OX40 agonist ivuxolimab in advanced cancers. Sequenced by immunoSEQ multiplex PCR; TCRdb stores in-frame clones only, minus some. The data hold about 13,000 clones, with roughly 69% observed a single time. Trimming pared 1 base from V and 4 bases from J, leaving 5 bases between. The CDR3 consists of 13 residues. The germline gives CDR1 SGHDN, CDR2 FVKESK. This sample comprised CD4+ or CD8+ T cells sorted from blood, obtained in a trial of the OX40 agonist ivuxolimab. The V gene is TRBV14, the J gene TRBJ2-1; D remains ambiguous. The receptor's source is an adult with an advanced solid tumor such as melanoma, head and neck, liver or kidney cancer. As DNA, the CDR3 is TGTGCCAGCAGCCAAGTCGTTTACAATGAGCAGTTCTTC. This gives the protein CASSQVVYNEQFF.